The rows below give T cell receptor beta chains drawn from one sample of a study of T cell responses to AZD1222 COVID-19 vaccine. The table came from immunoSEQ multiplex PCR; TCRdb's copy has only in-frame clones and leaves some out. Of roughly 97,000 clones listed, roughly 90% were seen once; the top ten hold roughly 7.7%. Sequenced material: peripheral blood, taken on day 0 of AZD1222 vaccination. All receptors come from an adult in good health. Each CDR3 is given without its conserved first and last residue. Fields, in order: J gene, clone size, V gene, CDR3 protein. Not every row has a clone size; where given, it reads once, few, many or a size class.

J: TRBJ2-1
size: NA
V: TRBV6-5
CDR3: ASSRAGATGNEQF

J: TRBJ2-2
size: NA
V: TRBV29-1
CDR3: SVGGPVGGELF

J: TRBJ2-6
size: NA
V: TRBV7-6
CDR3: ASSPWTGTTGGANVLT

J: TRBJ2-7
size: few
V: TRBV18
CDR3: ASSPPTGGNGEQY

J: TRBJ2-5
size: NA
V: TRBV18
CDR3: ASSRDTNQETQY

J: TRBJ2-7
size: NA
V: TRBV11-3
CDR3: ASSLFSGQNEQY

J: TRBJ1-5
size: NA
V: TRBV12-3/TRBV12-4
CDR3: ASRNSNQPQH

J: TRBJ2-5
size: NA
V: TRBV5-4
CDR3: ASSLAGGAQETQY

J: TRBJ1-2
size: NA
V: TRBV3-1/TRBV3-2
CDR3: ASSQDPSTTNYGYT

J: TRBJ2-5
size: NA
V: TRBV6-1
CDR3: ASSERGQQETQY

J: TRBJ1-5
size: NA
V: TRBV28
CDR3: ARIHRVKDRGCQPQH

J: TRBJ1-1
size: NA
V: TRBV7-9
CDR3: ASSLLGLANTEAF

J: TRBJ1-2
size: few
V: TRBV28
CDR3: ASSLSTYGYT

J: TRBJ2-7
size: NA
V: TRBV3-1/TRBV3-2
CDR3: ASSQARALILYEQY

J: TRBJ1-1
size: NA
V: TRBV29-1
CDR3: SVELNTEAF

J: TRBJ1-2
size: NA
V: TRBV6-2/TRBV6-3
CDR3: ASSPIAPNYGYT

J: TRBJ1-4
size: NA
V: TRBV5-1
CDR3: ASSSTGTGNEKLF